This entry lists 18 T cell receptor beta chains sequenced from one sample in a study of T cells in Graves' hyperthyroidism and ophthalmopathy. Regions amplified from RNA transcripts were the TCR beta CDR3 regions. TCR CDR3 regions were first amplified by RT-PCR with HTBI primers. Using its own MiXCR run on the multiplex PCR reads, TCRdb lists one record per CDR3 protein. The sample yields a few hundred thousand distinct CDR3 sequences, 20% to 25% seen once. The sequencing sample was made of blood. These receptors were obtained from a man aged 18 to 29 with Graves' hyperthyroidism.

This clonotype was picked up many times. The V call is TRBV6-5, the J call TRBJ1-2; D gene unclear. The CDR3 contains 15 residues. With 0 bases removed from V and 0 bases from J, the gap between germline ends came to 8 bases. The germline CDR1 and CDR2 sequences are MNHEY and SVGAGI. CDR3 DNA sequence: TGTGCCAGCAGTTACTCGGTTCAATCTAACTATGGCTACACCTTC. It encodes CASSYSVQSNYGYTF.

This clonotype was seen ten or more times. The genes are TRBV6-4 and TRBJ1-5; D call uncertain. The germline V gene has CDR1 MRHNA and CDR2 SNTAGT. This CDR3 has 15 residues. V dropped 0 bases and J dropped 1 base, with 7 bases sitting between them. CDR3 in amino acids: CASSDSGRSNQPQHF. CDR3 bases: TGTGCCAGCAGTGACTCCGGGAGAAGCAATCAGCCCCAGCATTTT.

This clonotype was counted at least ten times. J is TRBJ2-6 and V is TRBV12-5; D is ambiguous. CDR3 size: 14 residues. The germline CDR1 and CDR2 sequences are LGHNT and FRNRAP. V was clipped by 1 base and J by 0 bases, with 1 base between them. The CDR3 is CASGLGSGANVLTF. The DNA for the CDR3 is TGTGCTAGTGGTTTGGGCTCTGGGGCCAACGTCCTGACTTTC.

V and J are TRBV19 and TRBJ2-6, with D maybe TRBD1 (5 bases). CDR3 length: 17 amino acids. Trimming removed 3 bases from V and 0 bases from J, with 12 bases in between. Germline CDR1 LNHDA, CDR2 SQIVND (reference sequence). The CDR3 protein is CASSIGQGRSGANVLTF. The CDR3 nucleotides are TGTGCCAGTAGTATCGGTCAGGGCCGCTCTGGGGCCAACGTCCTGACTTTC.

This clonotype was detected ten times or more. This chain joins TRBV30 and TRBJ1-3, with D hard to call. The CDR3 runs to 15 residues. From germline, CDR1 is GTSNPN and CDR2 SVGIG (reference sequence). Trimming removed 0 bases at V and 3 bases at J, with 12 bases between. DNA of the CDR3: TGTGCCTGGAGTGTGTACAGCTCTTTTGGAAACACCATATATTTT. It codes for CAWSVYSSFGNTIYF.

On this clonotype: Since no conserved phenylalanine or tryptophan closes the CDR3, a read error is the likely cause. The J gene is TRBJ1-1, the V gene TRBV28, with D uncertain. V lost 6 bases to trimming and J lost 3 bases, with 14 bases between them. CDR3 size: 14 residues. Germline V CDR1 and CDR2: MDHEN, SYDVKM. The CDR3 here is CASRPPGIYTEAFY. The DNA for the CDR3 is TGTGCCAGCAGACCGCCCGGGATATACACTGAAGCTTTCTAT.

Only one count was recorded for this clonotype. The chain employs TRBV12-3 or TRBV12-4 and TRBJ1-1; the D is unclear. V was clipped by 6 bases and J by 3 bases, with 8 bases between them. This CDR3 has 12 amino acids. Written as DNA, the CDR3 is TGTGCCAGCAGCGAATATTACACTGAAGCTTTCTTT. This sequence encodes CASSEYYTEAFF.

The chain links TRBV12-3 or TRBV12-4 to TRBJ1-5; the D is unclear. With 3 bases removed from V and 5 bases from J, the gap between germline ends came to 11 bases. This CDR3 has 14 amino acids. The CDR3 sequence is CASSFSGPYQPQHF. In DNA form, the CDR3 reads TGTGCCAGCAGTTTTTCGGGCCCTTATCAGCCCCAGCATTTT.

The gene calls are TRBV5-1 and TRBJ2-7; 7 bases match TRBD1. The CDR3 extends over 16 amino acids. Germline V gene sequence: CDR1 SGHRS, CDR2 YFSETQ. Trimming removed 4 bases from V and 0 bases from J; junction bases left unmatched: 10. The CDR3 spells CASSPMGTASSYEQYF. CDR3 DNA sequence: TGCGCCAGCAGCCCAATGGGGACAGCGAGCTCCTACGAGCAGTACTTC.

The rearrangement joins TRBV12-3 or TRBV12-4 to TRBJ1-3, with unresolved D. CDR3 size: 19 residues. Trimming left V 4 bases short and J 0 bases short, with 22 bases between. CDR3 loop: CASSCDNITSFYSGNTIYF. CDR3 nucleotide sequence: TGTGCCAGCAGTTGTGATAACATAACCTCCTTTTACTCTGGAAACACCATATATTTT.

This clonotype was counted only a few times. The rearrangement joins TRBV30 to TRBJ1-2; TRBD1 is a possible D gene (5 bases). V gave up 0 bases and J gave up 8 bases, with 10 bases separating them. This CDR3 is built from 12 residues. Germline V lookup: CDR1 GTSNPN, CDR2 SVGIG (reference sequence). The CDR3 sequence: CAWSVRVGGYTF. CDR3 DNA: TGTGCCTGGAGTGTCAGGGTTGGAGGCTACACCTTC.

This clonotype was seen ten or more times. This chain connects TRBV24-1 to TRBJ2-3, with 14 bases fitting TRBD2. CDR1 and CDR2 from the germline V gene are KGHDR and SFDVKD. The junction had 6 bases not matched to a gene; V was cut back by 2 bases and J by 6 bases. The CDR3 contains 17 residues. The CDR3: CATSDSPTSGGADTQYF. The CDR3 region has the DNA TGTGCCACCAGTGATTCCCCGACTAGCGGGGGGGCGGATACGCAGTATTTT.

In this sample, this clonotype turned up once. This chain uses TRBV20-1 with TRBJ1-1; D is unclear. The CDR3 runs 13 residues. Germline V gene lookup returns CDR1 DFQATT and CDR2 SNEGSKA (reference sequence). V lost 5 bases and J 3 bases, leaving 13 bases between the germline ends. CDR3 coding DNA: TGCAGTGCTGAGGTCAGGAACTACACTGAAGCTTTCTTT. Residues: CSAEVRNYTEAFF.

Ten or more counts support this clonotype. J is TRBJ1-2 and V is TRBV7-2; D unresolved. V lost 1 base, J lost 5 bases, and 14 bases lay in between. Germline V gene data show CDR1 as SGHTA and CDR2 as FQGNSA. CDR3 length: 15 residues. The CDR3 loop reads CASSLGRTEPYGYTF. The CDR3 nucleotides read TGTGCCAGCAGCTTAGGTCGGACCGAGCCATATGGCTACACCTTC.

This clonotype was seen many times. The chain is built from TRBV12-3 or TRBV12-4 and TRBJ2-7, with D hard to call. The V end was cut by 4 bases, the J end by 3 bases, with 4 bases between. The CDR3 spans 11 residues. This CDR3 is CASSSLYEQYF. Written as DNA, the CDR3 is TGTGCCAGCAGTTCGCTCTACGAGCAGTACTTC.

The V call is TRBV28, the J call TRBJ2-7; 8 nucleotides match TRBD1. Germline loops: CDR1 MDHEN, CDR2 SYDVKM. The J segment lost 6 bases and the V segment lost 6 bases, leaving 13 bases of the junction unmatched. This CDR3 region has 15 residues. The CDR3 protein is CASSRPLDRAGEQYF. Written as DNA, the CDR3 is TGTGCCAGCAGCCGACCCTTGGACAGGGCAGGCGAGCAGTACTTC.

This clonotype came up many times. The V and J genes are TRBV28 and TRBJ1-5, with a possible D match to TRBD1 (6 bases). CDR1 is MDHEN, CDR2 SYDVKM, per germline. The CDR3 has 14 residues. With 4 bases removed from V and 11 bases from J, the gap between germline ends came to 18 bases. CDR3 sequence reads: CASSSDRPLESQHF. Written as DNA, the CDR3 is TGTGCCAGCAGTTCTGACAGGCCCTTAGAATCCCAGCATTTT.

This clonotype was recorded at least ten times. The V gene is TRBV20-1, the J gene TRBJ2-7, with D possibly called TRBD1 or TRBD2 (5 bases each). V was trimmed by 0 bases and J by 3 bases, leaving 12 bases between them. The CDR3 is 14 amino acids. Per germline, CDR1 DFQATT and CDR2 SNEGSKA (reference sequence). The DNA for the CDR3 is TGCAGTGCTAGAGAACGGGGCAGGTTCTACGAGCAGTACTTC. Residues: CSARERGRFYEQYF.